This TCR beta chain was observed in a study of vaccination and CD4 T cells after COVID-19 (dated by TCRdb to the early 2020s). At the level of the whole study: Convalescent patients had a positive SARS-CoV-2 result on nasal swab PCR, and of these patients, nine had mild disease and one had severe disease. Six males and four females were included in the convalescent cohort, with two Hispanic individuals, seven Caucasians, two Asians and one multiracial person represented. Two doses of either the Pfizer-BioNTech BNT162b2 vaccine (n=8) or the Moderna mRNA-1273 vaccine (n=2) were administered to participants. Post-COVID blood samples from convalescent patients were collected a median of roughly 100 days after diagnosis, with a range of 35 to 161 days. Post-vaccine blood samples were taken a median of around 77 days after the second vaccine dose, with a range of roughly 14 to 241 days. For stimulating the cultures, overlapping spike peptide pools were used, derived from SARS-CoV-2 as well as from the common cold coronaviruses HCoV-NL63, HCoV-OC43 and HCoV-229E. Control cultures received a CEFX viral epitope pool as the positive control, an HIV-1 Nef peptide pool as the negative control, or no peptide. In roughly 11 COVID-19 convalescent patients and 4 infection-naive healthy vaccine recipients, the spike-specific CD4+ TCR repertoire before mRNA vaccination was compared with the repertoire after mRNA vaccination.

The method was PCR. At the Johns Hopkins FTIC core, DNA from the cultured CD4+ T cells underwent TCR sequencing with the Oncomine TCR Beta short-read assay. Genomic DNA was extracted from the cultured CD4+ T cells with the QIAamp micro DNA kit. The Oncomine TCR Beta libraries from cultured CD4+ T cells were pooled using unique dual indexes and then sequenced on an Illumina iSeq 100. The authors' analysis ran thus. Non-productive sequences were filtered out, and CDR3s that did not start with C, did not end with F or W, or were shorter than 7 amino acids were discarded. Antigen-specific clonotypes were identified with the MANAFEST web application by comparing peptide-stimulated wells with reference and other culture wells. Positive clones required FDR below 0.05, an odds ratio above 5, and productive frequency above 0.1% in at least two of three replicate wells. A clonotype counted as cross-reactive if it showed significant expansion both in the SARS-CoV-2 spike wells and in at least one common cold coronavirus spike condition. CDR3 homology was assessed with Levenshtein distances (stringdist) and unrooted phylogenetic trees (ape) in R version 3.6.1. Using fastp at Q25 and MiXCR, TCRdb reprocessed the public reads and kept productive beta chains. One record per CDR3 amino acid sequence lists the most common genes and DNA. TCRdb, rather than the study authors, made the V and J calls. The sample profile shows around 7,200 distinct CDR3 sequences; roughly 57% of them were found once. Of the sample, more than 30% falls within the top ten clones.

The research as a whole found: An increase in the median number of SARS-CoV-2-reactive clonotypes from around 20 after infection to 38 after vaccination was observed, but the change was not found to be significant. Nearly all vaccine-specific clones in convalescent patients (304 of 307) were mono-reactive for SARS-CoV-2 spike rather than cross-reactive with common cold coronaviruses. Only a relatively small number of convalescent patients were included in the study, and early timepoints following natural infection were not analyzed. In convalescent patients, a median roughly 87% of post-vaccine SARS-CoV-2-reactive clones were detected only after vaccination, suggesting vaccine-specific priming.

Spanning cysteine to phenylalanine, the CDR3 consists of 14 amino acids. Only the CDR3 portion is preserved as DNA: 42 bases, with reading frame beginning at the first base. The V and J ends are trimmed by 3 bases and 4 bases, leaving 12 bases between them. Taken from the germline V gene, the CDR1 and CDR2 loops are SGHTA and FQGNSA. The sample's treatment or condition label, decoded: roughly 10-day PBMC culture with coronavirus spike peptide pools or control peptides (ViraFEST assay). To expand antigen-specific T cells with peptide pools and then pick out the expanded clonotypes through TCR sequencing, the study relied on the ViraFEST assay. The convalescent patients' positive SARS-CoV-2 PCR tests fell between March and December 2020, which was before the Alpha, Beta and Delta variants emerged in the United States. Each well held 2.2 million or so PBMCs cultured with approximately 10 ug/ml peptide pools in IMDM containing roughly 5% human AB serum and around 10 IU/ml IL-2. Half of the culture medium was replaced with fresh IL-2-containing medium on days 3 and 7. After roughly 11 days of culture, CD4+ T cells were isolated by negative selection with the EasySep CD4+ T cell isolation kit. Ficoll-Paque Plus gradient centrifugation was used to isolate PBMCs from whole blood, and the isolated PBMCs were then either used fresh or cryopreserved at -140C. Triplicate wells were generally used for each culture condition.

This clonotype was counted between two and nine times. Which antigen it targets is not known. Base qualities are not at hand, and no much larger clone is one base apart. Sequencing was carried out using CD4+ T cells from blood, cultured in vitro. This receptor was obtained from a human donor who had recovered from COVID-19. The chain is assembled from TRBV7-2 and TRBJ1-2; D gene: possibly TRBD1, on 6 matching bases. In nucleotides, the sequence is TGTGCCAGCAGCTTGGTGACAGGTCTCTATGGCTACACCTTC. Translated, this gives CASSLVTGLYGYTF.